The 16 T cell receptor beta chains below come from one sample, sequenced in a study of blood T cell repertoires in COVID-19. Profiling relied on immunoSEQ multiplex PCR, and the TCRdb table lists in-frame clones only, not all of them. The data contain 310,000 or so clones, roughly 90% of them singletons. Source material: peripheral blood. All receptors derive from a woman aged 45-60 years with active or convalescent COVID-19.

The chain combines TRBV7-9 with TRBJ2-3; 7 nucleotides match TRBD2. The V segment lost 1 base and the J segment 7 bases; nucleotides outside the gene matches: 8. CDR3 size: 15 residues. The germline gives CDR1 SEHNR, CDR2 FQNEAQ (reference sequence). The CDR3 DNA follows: TGTGCCAGCAGCTTAGAAGCGGGGCCCCGCAATACGCAGTATTTT. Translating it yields CASSLEAGPRNTQYF.

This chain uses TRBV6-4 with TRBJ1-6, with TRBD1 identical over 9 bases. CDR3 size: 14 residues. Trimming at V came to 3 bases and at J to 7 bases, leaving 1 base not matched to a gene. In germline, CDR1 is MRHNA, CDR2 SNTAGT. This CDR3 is CASSETGGNSPLHF. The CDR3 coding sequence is TGTGCCAGCAGTGAGACAGGGGGAAATTCACCCCTCCACTTT.

CDR3 loop: CASSSRTGGYTF. CDR3 sequence (DNA): TGTGCCAGCAGCTCGAGGACAGGCGGCTACACCTTC. The chain uses TRBV7-8 and TRBJ1-2; 7 nucleotides align to TRBD1. Germline CDR1 reads SGHVS; CDR2 reads FQNEAQ. Trimming removed 4 bases from V and 8 bases from J; junction bases left unmatched: 4. The CDR3 extends over 12 amino acids.

The CDR3 sequence is CAGGQGANNEQFF. CDR3 DNA: TGTGCCGGGGGACAGGGGGCAAACAATGAGCAGTTCTTC. This chain joins TRBV7-2 and TRBJ2-1; 12 bases are shared with TRBD1. J lost 5 bases, V lost 11 bases, and 4 bases had no gene match. In germline, CDR1 is SGHTA, CDR2 FQGNSA. The CDR3 has 13 amino acids.

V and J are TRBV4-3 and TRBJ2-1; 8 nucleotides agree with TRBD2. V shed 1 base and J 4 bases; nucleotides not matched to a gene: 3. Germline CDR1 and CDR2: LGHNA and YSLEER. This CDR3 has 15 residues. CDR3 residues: CASSQGLAGYNEQFF. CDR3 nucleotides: TGCGCCAGCAGCCAAGGCCTAGCGGGTTACAATGAGCAGTTCTTC.

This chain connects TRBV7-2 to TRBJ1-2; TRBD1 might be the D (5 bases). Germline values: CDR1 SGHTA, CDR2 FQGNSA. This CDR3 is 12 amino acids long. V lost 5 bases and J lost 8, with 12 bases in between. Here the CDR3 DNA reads TGTGCCAGCAGCCAGGGTCTGAGAGGCTACACCTTC. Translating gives CASSQGLRGYTF.

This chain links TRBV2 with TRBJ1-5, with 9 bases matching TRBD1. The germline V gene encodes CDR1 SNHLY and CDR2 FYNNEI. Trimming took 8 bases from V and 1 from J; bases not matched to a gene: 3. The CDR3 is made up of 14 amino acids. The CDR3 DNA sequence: TGTGCCAGCCAGGACAGGGGAAGCAATCAGCCCCAGCATTTT. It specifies CASQDRGSNQPQHF. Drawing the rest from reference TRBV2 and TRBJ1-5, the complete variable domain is EPEVTQTPSHQVTQMGQEVILRCVPISNHLYFYWYRQILGQKVEFLVSFYNNEISEKSEIFDDQFSVERPDGSNFTLKIRSTKLEDSAMYFCASQDRGSNQPQHFGDGTRLSIL.

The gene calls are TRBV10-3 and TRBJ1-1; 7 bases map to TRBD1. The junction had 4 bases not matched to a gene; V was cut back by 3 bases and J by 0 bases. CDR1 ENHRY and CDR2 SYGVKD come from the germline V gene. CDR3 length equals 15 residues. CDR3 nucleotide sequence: TGTGCCATCAGTGAAACGGGACAGCTGAACACTGAAGCTTTCTTT. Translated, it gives CAISETGQLNTEAFF.

CDR3 sequence: CASSLGGVVRRTEAFF. The CDR3 bases are TGTGCCAGCAGCTTGGGGGGGGTGGTTAGAAGGACTGAAGCTTTCTTT. The J gene is TRBJ1-1, the V gene TRBV7-2; TRBD1 is a possible D gene (5 bases). The V gene lost 3 bases and the J gene lost 5 bases, with 19 bases spanning the gap. Germline assignment: CDR1 SGHTA and CDR2 FQGNSA. This CDR3 has 16 residues.

The CDR3 loop reads CASSPRPQGESGRIYEQYF. CDR3 nucleotides: TGTGCCAGCTCACCACGACCCCAGGGAGAGAGCGGGAGAATCTACGAGCAGTACTTC. The chain employs TRBV18 and TRBJ2-7, with 8 nucleotides matching TRBD2. Per germline, CDR1 KGHSH and CDR2 LQKENI. V shed 1 base, J shed 3 bases, and the junction held 17 bases outside the gene matches. The CDR3 spans 19 residues.

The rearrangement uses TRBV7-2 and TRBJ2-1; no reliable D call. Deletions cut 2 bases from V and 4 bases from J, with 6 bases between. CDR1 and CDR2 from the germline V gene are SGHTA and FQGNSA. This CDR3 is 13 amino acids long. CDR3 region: CASSLILYNEQFF. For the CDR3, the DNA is TGTGCCAGCAGCTTAATTCTTTACAATGAGCAGTTCTTC.

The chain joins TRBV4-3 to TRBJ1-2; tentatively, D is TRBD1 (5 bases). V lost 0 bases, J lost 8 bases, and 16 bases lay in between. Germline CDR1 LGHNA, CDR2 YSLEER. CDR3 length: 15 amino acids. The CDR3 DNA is TGCGCCAGCAGCCAAGATAGGGGAGGGCCAGGCGGCTACACCTTC. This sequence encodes CASSQDRGGPGGYTF.

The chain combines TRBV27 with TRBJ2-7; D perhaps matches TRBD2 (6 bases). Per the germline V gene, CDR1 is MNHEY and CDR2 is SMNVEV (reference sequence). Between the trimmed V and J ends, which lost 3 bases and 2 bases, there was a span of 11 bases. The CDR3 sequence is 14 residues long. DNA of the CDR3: TGTGCCAGCAGTTTTACACGGGGGACCTACGAGCAGTACTTC. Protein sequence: CASSFTRGTYEQYF.

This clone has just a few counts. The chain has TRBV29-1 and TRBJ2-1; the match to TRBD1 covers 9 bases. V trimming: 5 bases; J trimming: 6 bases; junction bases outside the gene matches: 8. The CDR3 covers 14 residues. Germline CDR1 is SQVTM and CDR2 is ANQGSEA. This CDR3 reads CSVTGTGLVNEQFF. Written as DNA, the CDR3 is TGCAGCGTTACAGGGACAGGGTTGGTCAATGAGCAGTTCTTC.

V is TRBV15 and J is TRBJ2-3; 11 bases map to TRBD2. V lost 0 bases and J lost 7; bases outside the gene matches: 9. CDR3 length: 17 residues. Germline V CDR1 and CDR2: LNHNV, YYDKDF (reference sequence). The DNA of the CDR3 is TGTGCCACCAGCAGAGAAGGTAGCGGGAGGGCATGGAATACGCAGTATTTT. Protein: CATSREGSGRAWNTQYF.

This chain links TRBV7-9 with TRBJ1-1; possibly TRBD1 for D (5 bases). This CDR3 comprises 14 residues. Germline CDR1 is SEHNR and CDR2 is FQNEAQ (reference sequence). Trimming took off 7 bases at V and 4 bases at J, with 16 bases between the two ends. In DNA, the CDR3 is TGTGCCAGCACCCCAGCGGGGGTCGGCACTGAAGCTTTCTTT. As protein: CASTPAGVGTEAFF.